This T cell receptor (beta chain) emerged from a study of immune evolution from preneoplasia to lung adenocarcinoma (dated by TCRdb to the early 2020s). Concerning the study at large: HLA loss of heterozygosity was found in under 8.5% of AIS, around 14% of MIA and under 40% of ADC lesions, and in no AAH lesions. The study combined immune gene expression, TCR sequencing and multiplex immunofluorescence to profile immune contexture across lung adenocarcinoma precursors and invasive adenocarcinoma. Resected precursor lesions (AAH, AIS, MIA) and invasive adenocarcinomas were compared with paired morphologically normal lung tissue. Sample size was determined by specimen availability and not by a prior power calculation. Whole exome sequencing and methylation data from the same cohort of nodules were integrated with the immune data. The overall cohort comprised some 53 patients with pulmonary nodules who underwent surgical resection. A total of around 52 patients contributed TCR sequencing data. According to the study, around 110 samples went through TCR sequencing. Class I HLA alleles were inferred from exome data with POLYSOLVER, and allele-specific HLA loss was detected with LOHHLA. Findings and caveats that apply to the study as a whole: Clonality was highest in normal lung, while later-stage lesions appeared to have lower clonality but higher T cell density and diversity. The findings reflected association rather than direct causation, and larger cohorts with long-term follow-up and longitudinal biopsies were considered necessary. Because all patients were from Japan and China, applicability to Western populations was uncertain. Top T cell clone frequencies were highest in normal lung and appeared to decrease progressively from AAH through AIS, MIA and invasive adenocarcinoma. The highest T cell clonality was observed in KRAS-mutant nodules compared with EGFR-mutant or double wild-type lesions.

Per the germline V gene (reference sequence), GTSNPN is the CDR1 and SVGIG is the CDR2. The CDR3 measures 12 amino acids from cysteine to phenylalanine. Only the CDR3 DNA is retained, 36 bases long and in frame from the first base. Relative to germline, V is missing 3 bases and J is missing 7 bases, with 3 bases of the junction outside any gene match. The patients had resection in Japan or China between about 2013 and 2017. Two lung cancer pathologists independently confirmed the histologic diagnosis of each case on H&E slides. To enrich premalignant or tumor cells for nucleic acid extraction, macro-dissection was performed after pathologic assessment. The AllPrep DNA/RNA FFPE Kit was used to isolate DNA from FFPE tissue. As concerns this clone: This receptor's antigen is unknown. No base-level quality is on record; no much larger clone is a single base apart.

TCR beta CDR3 regions were sequenced from DNA using the immunoSEQ hsTCRbeta Kit. The authors' pipeline ran thus. TCR sequencing data were analysed with the ImmunoSEQ Analyzer. T cell clonality was defined as 1 minus Pielou's evenness computed on productive rearrangements. The inverse Simpson index, applied to productive templates, was used to measure T cell diversity. T cell density was defined as TCR beta template counts normalized to usable DNA, with usable DNA estimated by amplifying and sequencing housekeeping genes. Two-sided Kruskal-Wallis tests were used to compare TCR metrics across histologic stages. TCRdb limited this immuneACCESS table to in-frame rearrangements with V and J called. A share of clones is missing; checked studies link under half to unresolved V genes, and the rest is unexplained. V, J and clone size are those of that table, while D and trimming were read from the DNA. The sample yields about 4,500 clones; 75% to 85% were counted once. Clones ranked in the top ten supply around 26% of the sample.

The V and J genes are TRBV30 and TRBJ1-1; TRBD1 lines up with 9 middle nucleotides. The material sequenced was FFPE invasive lung adenocarcinoma tissue. The sample's cell subset or site label is to be understood as: frankly invasive lung adenocarcinoma (ADC). The sequence was obtained from a person aged 40-60 years with lung adenocarcinoma. Some clones in this sample may be carry-over from other donors' samples. In nucleotide form, the sequence is TGTGCCTGGAGACAGGGGGCCTTTGAAGCTTTCTTT. The resulting protein is CAWRQGAFEAFF.